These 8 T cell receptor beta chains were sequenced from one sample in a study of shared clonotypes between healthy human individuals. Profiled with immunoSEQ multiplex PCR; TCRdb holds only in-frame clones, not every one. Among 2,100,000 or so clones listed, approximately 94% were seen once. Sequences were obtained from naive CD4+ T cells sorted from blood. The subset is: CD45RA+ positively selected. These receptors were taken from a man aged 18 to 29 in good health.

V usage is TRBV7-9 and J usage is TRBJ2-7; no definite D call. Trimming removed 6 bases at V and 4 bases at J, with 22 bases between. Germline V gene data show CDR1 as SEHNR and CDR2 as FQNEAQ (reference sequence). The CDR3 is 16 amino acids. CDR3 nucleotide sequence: TGTGCCAGCAGGTTGTTTCCTTCGAGCTTCCCTTACGAGCAGTACTTC. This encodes CASRLFPSSFPYEQYF.

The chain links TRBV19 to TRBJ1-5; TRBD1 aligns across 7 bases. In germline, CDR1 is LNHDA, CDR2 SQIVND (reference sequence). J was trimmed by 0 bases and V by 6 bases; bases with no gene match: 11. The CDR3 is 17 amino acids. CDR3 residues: CASSSDDRAYSNQPQHF. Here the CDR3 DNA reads TGTGCCAGTAGCTCCGACGACAGGGCTTATAGCAATCAGCCCCAGCATTTT.

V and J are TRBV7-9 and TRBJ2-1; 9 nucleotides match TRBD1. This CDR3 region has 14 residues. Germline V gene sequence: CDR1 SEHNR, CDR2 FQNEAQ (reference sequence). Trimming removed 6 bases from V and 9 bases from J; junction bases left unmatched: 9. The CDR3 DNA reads TGTGCCAGCAGAGACAGGGGGTCATTCGGTGAGCAGTTCTTC. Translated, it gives CASRDRGSFGEQFF. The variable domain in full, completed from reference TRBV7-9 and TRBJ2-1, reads DTGVSQNPRHKITKRGQNVTFRCDPISEHNRLYWYRQTLGQGPEFLTYFQNEAQLEKSRLLSDRFSAERPKGSFSTLEIQRTEQGDSAMYLCASRDRGSFGEQFFGPGTRLTVL.

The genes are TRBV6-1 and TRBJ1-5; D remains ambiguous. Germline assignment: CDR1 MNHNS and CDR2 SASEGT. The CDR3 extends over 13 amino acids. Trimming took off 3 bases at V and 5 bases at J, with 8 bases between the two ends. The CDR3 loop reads CASSDLLDQPQHF. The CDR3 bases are TGTGCCAGCAGTGATCTGCTAGATCAGCCCCAGCATTTT.

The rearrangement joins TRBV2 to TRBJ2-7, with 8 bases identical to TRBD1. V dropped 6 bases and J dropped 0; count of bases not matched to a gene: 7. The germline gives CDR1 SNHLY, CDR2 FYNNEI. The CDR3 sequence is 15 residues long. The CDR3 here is CASRDWDRSSYEQYF. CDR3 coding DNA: TGTGCCAGCAGAGATTGGGACAGGTCCTCCTACGAGCAGTACTTC. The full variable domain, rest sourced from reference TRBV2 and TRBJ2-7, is EPEVTQTPSHQVTQMGQEVILRCVPISNHLYFYWYRQILGQKVEFLVSFYNNEISEKSEIFDDQFSVERPDGSNFTLKIRSTKLEDSAMYFCASRDWDRSSYEQYFGPGTRLTVT.

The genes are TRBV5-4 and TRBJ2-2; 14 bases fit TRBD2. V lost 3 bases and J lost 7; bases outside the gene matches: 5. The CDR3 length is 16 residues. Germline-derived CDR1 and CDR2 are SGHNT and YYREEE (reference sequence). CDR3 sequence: CASSSGLAGGVGELFF. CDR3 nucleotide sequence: TGTGCCAGCAGCTCAGGACTAGCGGGAGGCGTCGGGGAGCTGTTTTTT.

CDR3 sequence: CAISDRNWEGYTF. CDR3 DNA: TGTGCCATCAGTGACCGGAACTGGGAGGGCTACACCTTC. The chain combines TRBV10-3 with TRBJ1-2; no firm D call. Germline assignment: CDR1 ENHRY and CDR2 SYGVKD. This CDR3 has 13 amino acids. V lost 3 bases, J lost 8 bases, and 13 bases lay in between.

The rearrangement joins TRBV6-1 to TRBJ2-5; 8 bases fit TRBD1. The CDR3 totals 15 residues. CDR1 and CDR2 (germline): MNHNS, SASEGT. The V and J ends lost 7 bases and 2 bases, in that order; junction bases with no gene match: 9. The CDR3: CASTSQGAEQETQYF. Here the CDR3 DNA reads TGTGCCAGCACCTCTCAGGGGGCTGAGCAAGAGACCCAGTACTTC.